This TCR beta chain was recorded in a study of T cell responses to AZD1222 COVID-19 vaccine. Produced via immunoSEQ multiplex PCR; TCRdb's table is partial and in-frame only. The sample records 150,000 to 250,000 clones, about nine tenths being singletons. The ends were cut back, 3 bases at V and 4 bases at J, with 16 bases in the middle. The CDR3 extends over 15 amino acids. Germline CDR1 is KGHSH and CDR2 is LQKENI. The sequences come from peripheral blood, collected 28 days after the second AZD1222 dose. The rearrangement joins TRBV18 to TRBJ2-7, with D tentatively TRBD1 (7 bases). This clonotype was sampled from an adult who received the AZD1222 COVID-19 vaccine. The DNA of the CDR3 is TGTGCCAGCTCACCGCAGGGGGGTCCCGGATACGAGCAGTACTTC. Residues: CASSPQGGPGYEQYF.